One and the same sample provided the 4 T cell receptor beta chains below, sequenced in a study of cytomegalovirus exposure and HLA in healthy donors (dated by TCRdb to between 2016 and 2019). Library method: the immunoSEQ multiplex PCR assay. For the multiplex PCR, a mixture combining 60 forward primers for TCR Vbeta segments and 13 reverse primers for TCR Jbeta segments was used. The clones in this table, taken by TCRdb from immuneACCESS, are in-frame only. Not every clone is retained; where verified, under half of the shortfall comes from an unresolved V gene, and the cause of the rest is unknown. Within this sample are some 200,000 clones, with 76% of them counted one time only. Roughly 0.6% of the sample rests with the top ten. Sequenced material: PBMCs. These receptors were taken from a man aged 18 to 29 in good health and CMV-seronegative.

For the CDR3, the DNA is TGCAGTGCTAGAGGGGGGGAGGAGCAGTACTTC. Translation: CSARGGEEQYF. The genes are TRBV20-1 and TRBJ2-7, with a weak D call TRBD2 (6 bases). Germline assignment: CDR1 DFQATT and CDR2 SNEGSKA (reference sequence). V lost 1 base to trimming and J lost 7 bases, with 8 bases between them. This CDR3 has 11 amino acids.

The CDR3 protein is CSVEDQGLRAFF. The DNA of the CDR3 is TGCAGCGTTGAAGATCAGGGGCTAAGAGCTTTCTTT. The gene calls are TRBV29-1 and TRBJ1-1; TRBD1 might be the D (6 bases). Germline V gives CDR1 SQVTM, CDR2 ANQGSEA. V dropped 0 bases and J dropped 10 bases, with 12 bases sitting between them. This CDR3 is built from 12 residues.

V and J are TRBV28 and TRBJ2-2; D perhaps matches TRBD1 (6 bases). Per germline, CDR1 MDHEN and CDR2 SYDVKM. The CDR3 has 16 amino acids. V was pared by 3 bases and J by 4 bases, with 15 bases between. CDR3 loop: CASSLSGRGGTGELFF. The CDR3, as DNA: TGTGCCAGCAGTTTGAGCGGTAGAGGGGGCACCGGGGAGCTGTTTTTT.

This chain links TRBV18 with TRBJ2-7; the D gene is possibly TRBD2 (5 bases). The CDR3 is 15 amino acids. Germline V CDR1 and CDR2: KGHSH, LQKENI. Trimming left V 2 bases short and J 0 bases short, with 11 bases between. The CDR3 nucleotides are TGTGCCAGCTCACCAGGTACGGGATACTCCTACGAGCAGTACTTC. As protein: CASSPGTGYSYEQYF.